The 3 T cell receptor beta chains below come from one sample, sequenced in a study of blood T cell repertoires in COVID-19. The table came from immunoSEQ multiplex PCR; TCRdb's copy has only in-frame clones and leaves some out. The sample contains roughly 670,000 clones, 90% of which appear only once. Sequencing used peripheral blood. Receptors were obtained from a woman aged 18-35 years with acute or convalescent COVID-19.

This clone has only one observation. The V and J genes are TRBV11-2 and TRBJ1-4, with a weak D call TRBD1 (5 bases). Per germline, CDR1 SGHAT and CDR2 FQNNGV. The CDR3 has 16 amino acids. Trimming took off 1 base at V and 7 bases at J, with 16 bases between the two ends. The CDR3: CASSLVCGTNREKLFF. The CDR3 bases are TGTGCCAGCAGCTTAGTGTGCGGGACGAATCGTGAAAAACTGTTTTTT. Drawing the rest from reference TRBV11-2 and TRBJ1-4, the complete variable domain is EAGVAQSPRYKIIEKRQSVAFWCNPISGHATLYWYQQILGQGPKLLIQFQNNGVVDDSQLPKDRFSAERLKGVDSTLKIQPAKLEDSAVYLCASSLVCGTNREKLFFGSGTQLSVL.

The chain links TRBV9 to TRBJ2-7; TRBD1 matches 9 bases. This CDR3 comprises 14 residues. V lost 3 bases, J lost 6 bases, and 7 bases stayed unmatched. The V gene's germline CDR1 is SGDLS and CDR2 YYNGEE. In DNA form, the CDR3 reads TGTGCCAGCAGCGCGGGACAGGGAGAGGTCGAGCAGTACTTC. The encoded protein is CASSAGQGEVEQYF.

The chain is built from TRBV6-5 and TRBJ1-6, with a weak D call TRBD1 (6 bases). The CDR3 length is 16 residues. The V gene's germline CDR1 is MNHEY and CDR2 SVGAGI. With 2 bases removed from V and 7 bases from J, the gap between germline ends came to 15 bases. The CDR3 loop is CASSYQNRVGNSPLHF. As DNA, the CDR3 is TGTGCCAGCAGTTACCAAAACAGGGTTGGAAATTCACCCCTCCACTTT.